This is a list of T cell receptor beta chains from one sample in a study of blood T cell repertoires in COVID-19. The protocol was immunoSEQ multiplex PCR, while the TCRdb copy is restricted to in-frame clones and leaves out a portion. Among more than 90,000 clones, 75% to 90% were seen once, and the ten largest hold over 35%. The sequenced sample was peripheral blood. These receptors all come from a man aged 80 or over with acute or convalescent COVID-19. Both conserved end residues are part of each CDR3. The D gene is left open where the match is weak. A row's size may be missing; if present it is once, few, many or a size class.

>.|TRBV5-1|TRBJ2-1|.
TGCGCCAGCAGCTTGGTACCGGGAGCCTACAATGAGCAGTTCTTC
CASSLVPGAYNEQFF
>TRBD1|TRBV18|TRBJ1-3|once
TGTGCCAGCTCACCTTACTCCGGGACAGTCGGAGGAAACACCATATATTTT
CASSPYSGTVGGNTIYF
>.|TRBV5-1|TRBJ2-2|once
TGCGCCAGCAGCTTGGTCACAGGAAATACCGGGGAGCTGTTTTTT
CASSLVTGNTGELFF
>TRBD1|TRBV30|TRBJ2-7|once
TGTGCCTGGAGTGGACGGGACAGGGTTTTCTACGAGCAGTACTTC
CAWSGRDRVFYEQYF
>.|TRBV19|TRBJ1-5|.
TGTGCCAGTAGTTCCACAGGGAGGGGTCAGCCCCAGCATTTT
CASSSTGRGQPQHF
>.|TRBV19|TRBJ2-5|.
TGTGCCAGTAGTCCTACAGGGACGGAGACCCAGTACTTC
CASSPTGTETQYF
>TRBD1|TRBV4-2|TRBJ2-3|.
TGTGCCAGCAGCCAAGGGACAGGTTCAGATACGCAGTATTTT
CASSQGTGSDTQYF
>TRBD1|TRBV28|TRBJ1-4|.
TGTGCCAGCAGCCCCCCGGGACAGCGGACAGAAAAACTGTTTTTT
CASSPPGQRTEKLFF
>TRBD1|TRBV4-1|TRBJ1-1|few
TGCGCCAGCAGCCGCAGGACAGGGGATAACACTGAAGCTTTCTTT
CASSRRTGDNTEAFF
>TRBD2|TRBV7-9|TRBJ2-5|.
TGTGCCAGCAGCCCCACTGGCGGGAGTAACCTCCAAGAGACCCAGTACTTC
CASSPTGGSNLQETQYF
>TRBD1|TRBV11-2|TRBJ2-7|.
TGTGCCAGCAGCTCGACAGGGCCCTACGAGCAGTACTTC
CASSSTGPYEQYF
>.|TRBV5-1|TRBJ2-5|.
TGCGCCAGCAGTTCCGGGATTCGAGAGACCCAGTACTTC
CASSSGIRETQYF
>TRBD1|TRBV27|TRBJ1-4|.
TGTGCCAGCAGTTTTGGACAGGGGAAGGAAAAACTGTTTTTT
CASSFGQGKEKLFF
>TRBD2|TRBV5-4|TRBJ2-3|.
TGTGCCAGCAGCTTGGCAGGACTAGCGGGAGCGGGAGATACGCAGTATTTT
CASSLAGLAGAGDTQYF
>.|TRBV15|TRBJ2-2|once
TGTGCCACCAGCAGGGCAGGGGAGACCGGGGAGCTGTTTTTT
CATSRAGETGELFF
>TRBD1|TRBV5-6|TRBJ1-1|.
TGTGCCAGCAGCTCGACAGGACAGGGCGGAATCACTGAAGCTTTCTTT
CASSSTGQGGITEAFF
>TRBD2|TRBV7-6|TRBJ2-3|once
TGTGCCAGCAGCTTATTATTCCCGACTAGCGGGATACCAGATACGCAGTATTTT
CASSLLFPTSGIPDTQYF
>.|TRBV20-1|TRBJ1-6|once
TGCAGTGCTAGTAACAGGGTAGATTCACCCCTCCACTTT
CSASNRVDSPLHF
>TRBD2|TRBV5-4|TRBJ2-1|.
TGTGCCAGCAGCGAAGGGACTAGCGGTCACAATGAGCAGTTCTTC
CASSEGTSGHNEQFF
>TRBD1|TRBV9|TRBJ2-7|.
TGTGCCAGCAGCGGAGGACAGGGGAAGCAGTACTTC
CASSGGQGKQYF
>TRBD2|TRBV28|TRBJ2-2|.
TGTGCCAGCAGTGGACTAGCGGGATCCACCGGGGAGCTGTTTTTT
CASSGLAGSTGELFF
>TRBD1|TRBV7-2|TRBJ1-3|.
TGTGCCAGCAGCTCAGGGGGTGGAAACACCATATATTTT
CASSSGGGNTIYF
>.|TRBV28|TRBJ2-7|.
TGTGCCATCCAGACAGGAATGCACGAGCAGTACTTC
CAIQTGMHEQYF
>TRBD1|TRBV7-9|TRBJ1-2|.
TGTGCCAGCAGCTTAGCGTTCGAGGGGGCGGAAGGCTACACCTTC
CASSLAFEGAEGYTF
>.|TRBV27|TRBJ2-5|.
TGTGCCAGCAGTCGGTATGGCGGGGAGACCCAGTACTTC
CASSRYGGETQYF
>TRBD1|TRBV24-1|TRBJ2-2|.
TGTGCCACCAGTGAGACAGGGGACACCGGGGAGCTGTTTTTT
CATSETGDTGELFF
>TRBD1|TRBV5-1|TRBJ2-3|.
TGCGCCAGCAGCCACCGGGACAGGTCCACAGATACGCAGTATTTT
CASSHRDRSTDTQYF
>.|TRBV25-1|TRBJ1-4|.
TGTGCCAGCAGTAGGGGATTGGGGGGTGAAAAACTGTTTTTT
CASSRGLGGEKLFF